The 10 T cell receptor beta chains reported below all come from one sample, sequenced in a study of T cell responses to AZD1222 COVID-19 vaccine. Generated by immunoSEQ multiplex PCR, the TCRdb table keeps only in-frame clones and is missing some. The sample gives 77,000 or so clones, 75% to 90% of which show up once; 30% to 35% is in the top ten. Specimen: peripheral blood, collected on day 0 of AZD1222 vaccination. The receptors were sampled from an adult in good health.

The genes are TRBV5-4 and TRBJ1-2; 7 bases line up with TRBD1. CDR3 size: 15 residues. The J segment lost 2 bases and the V segment lost 3 bases, leaving 7 bases of the junction unmatched. CDR1 SGHNT and CDR2 YYREEE come from the germline V gene (reference sequence). As DNA, the CDR3 is TGTGCCAGCAGCTGGGACAAACAGGGGAACTATGGCTACACCTTC. It codes for CASSWDKQGNYGYTF.

The rearrangement links TRBV6-5 to TRBJ2-3; TRBD1 matches at 7 bases. Germline assignment: CDR1 MNHEY and CDR2 SVGAGI. V shed 7 bases and J 5 bases; nucleotides not matched to a gene: 9. The CDR3 length is 14 residues. CDR3 nucleotides: TGTGCCAGCACCCCCGGGACAGTTGAAGATACGCAGTATTTT. Amino acids: CASTPGTVEDTQYF.

The chain joins TRBV9 to TRBJ2-2, with 9 positions matching TRBD2. Germline CDR1 SGDLS, CDR2 YYNGEE. This CDR3 has 15 residues. V lost 4 bases to trimming and J lost 7 bases; unmatched junction nucleotides: 8. CDR3: CASSISGSAHGELFF. The CDR3 bases are TGTGCCAGCAGCATTAGCGGGAGCGCGCACGGGGAGCTGTTTTTT.

This clone has just a few counts. The rearrangement joins TRBV28 to TRBJ1-1; D is possibly TRBD1 (5 bases). Trimming removed 3 bases from V and 1 base from J, with 12 bases in between. This CDR3 is built from 15 residues. Germline loops: CDR1 MDHEN, CDR2 SYDVKM. CDR3 loop: CASSLGGMRNTEAFF. CDR3 bases: TGTGCCAGCAGTTTGGGGGGTATGAGGAACACTGAAGCTTTCTTT.

J is TRBJ2-1 and V is TRBV23-1; D might be TRBD2 (6 bases). TRBV23-1 is known as an ORF, though its function is uncertain. Trimming pared 3 bases from V and 3 bases from J, leaving 18 bases between. This CDR3 is built from 17 residues. DNA of the CDR3: TGCGCCAGCAGTCAGTTGAATGGAGGGAGCGGCTACAATGAGCAGTTCTTC. Amino acid sequence: CASSQLNGGSGYNEQFF.

With respect to this clone: The junction departs from the called germline gene at one end, perhaps through a read error. The CDR3 here is CASFRGQSKDTQYF. The CDR3 DNA is TGCGCCAGCTTCCGGGGACAGAGCAAAGATACGCAGTATTTT. The rearrangement links TRBV5-1 to TRBJ2-3, with 7 nucleotides matching TRBD1. The CDR3 is 14 residues long. The germline gives CDR1 SGHRS, CDR2 YFSETQ.

This chain links TRBV12-3 or TRBV12-4 with TRBJ2-3, with unresolved D. The CDR3 is made up of 13 amino acids. Trimming removed 1 base at V and 6 bases at J, with 8 bases between. For the CDR3, the DNA is TGTGCCAGCAGTTTAGGGCAGTCCGATACGCAGTATTTT. It encodes CASSLGQSDTQYF.

This chain uses TRBV27 with TRBJ1-6; maybe TRBD1 (5 bases). Per the germline V gene, CDR1 is MNHEY and CDR2 is SMNVEV (reference sequence). Trimming took off 3 bases at V and 14 bases at J, with 14 bases between the two ends. The length of the CDR3 is 13 residues. CDR3 sequence (DNA): TGTGCCAGCAGTTTTTCGTTGGGGGTAACCCTCCACTTT. It is translated as CASSFSLGVTLHF.

This clone turned up a few times. J is TRBJ1-1 and V is TRBV11-2, with unresolved D. CDR3 size: 12 residues. The germline V gene encodes CDR1 SGHAT and CDR2 FQNNGV. V lost 3 bases and J 8 bases, leaving 10 bases between the germline ends. In DNA, the CDR3 is TGTGCCAGCAGCTTTGCGGGTCCGGAAGCTTTCTTT. Its translation is CASSFAGPEAFF.

The chain has TRBV11-2 and TRBJ2-7, with TRBD2 identical over 7 bases. J lost 6 bases, V lost 3 bases, and 2 bases had no gene match. The germline V gene has CDR1 SGHAT and CDR2 FQNNGV. This CDR3 region has 12 residues. This chain's CDR3 is CASSLGGIEQYF. DNA for the CDR3: TGTGCCAGCAGCTTGGGAGGGATCGAGCAGTACTTC.